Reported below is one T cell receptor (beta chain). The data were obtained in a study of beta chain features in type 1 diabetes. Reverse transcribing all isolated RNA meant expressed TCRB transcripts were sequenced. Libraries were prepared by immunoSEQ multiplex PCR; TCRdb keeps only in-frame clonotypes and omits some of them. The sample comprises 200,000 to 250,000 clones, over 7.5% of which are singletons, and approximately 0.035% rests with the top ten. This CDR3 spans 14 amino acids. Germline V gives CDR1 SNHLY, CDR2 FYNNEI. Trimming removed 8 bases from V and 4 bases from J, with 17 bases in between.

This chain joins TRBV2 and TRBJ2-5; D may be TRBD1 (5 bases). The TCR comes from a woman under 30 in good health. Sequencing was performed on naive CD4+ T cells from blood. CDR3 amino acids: CASLKQAPLETQYF. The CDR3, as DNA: TGTGCCAGCCTGAAACAGGCCCCCCTAGAGACCCAGTACTTC.